The text below deals with one T cell receptor (beta chain). Its antigen is still unknown. A much more abundant neighbour one base away suggests this may be a read error. The final CDR3 position lacks the conserved phenylalanine or tryptophan, pointing to a likely read error. This sample is drawn from a study of tumor and adjacent non-tumor tissue in lung cancer. Study context: On average, productive TCRbeta reads reached about 4.17 million per sample. Study-level results: In normal lung, the top 100 clones were significantly more dominant than in tumor. Tumor tissue had significantly higher TCR diversity than normal lung.

The library came from three nested PCR rounds adapted from ARM-PCR protocols. MiXCR was run by TCRdb on the multiplex PCR reads, yielding one entry per CDR3 protein. This sample carries 35,000 to 55,000 distinct CDR3 sequences, over 55% of them seen once, and the ten largest clones take 45%. This sample's RNA came from whole unsorted tissue. More than 3 cm separated this lung sample from the edge of the tumor. Newly diagnosed lung cancer patients had thoracic surgery in China, August–late 2014, without prior chemotherapy. With 3 bases removed from V and 7 bases from J, the gap between germline ends came to 22 bases. The CDR3 sequence is 15 residues long. CDR1 is DFQATT and CDR2 is SNEGSKA in the germline V gene (reference sequence).

This receptor was identified in a middle-aged man with non-small cell lung cancer. The rearrangement uses TRBV20-1 and TRBJ2-7; possible D gene TRBD2, 6 bases. Source material: distant non-tumor lung tissue. The CDR3 reads CSASEGDSAGGEQYL. CDR3 coding DNA: TGCAGTGCTAGCGAAGGGGACTCCGCTGGGGGAGAGCAGTACTTA.